The sample holds a few counts of the clone carrying this T cell receptor (beta chain). What it binds is not known. This sample stems from a study of blood T cells in healthy people across ages. CDR1 and CDR2 (germline): MGHRA, YSYEKL. V was trimmed by 1 base and J by 2 bases, leaving 12 bases between them. This CDR3 contains 15 residues. Study-wide points: In long-lived donors, naive CD4+ cell counts and diversity exceeded those of aged donors.

With a J-beta primer mix and a sample-barcoded 5' primer, a second PCR ran about 6 to 11 cycles. TCRdb called the 5' RACE reads again in MiXCR, with one record for every CDR3 protein. Of nearly 800,000 distinct CDR3 sequences in the sample, just over 55% were seen once. The chain combines TRBV4-1 with TRBJ2-7; possible D gene TRBD1, 5 bases. The specimen sequenced was blood. This clonotype was sampled from a man aged 40-49 years in good health. The CDR3 protein is CASSQVNTGPYEQYF. CDR3 DNA: TGCGCCAGCAGCCAAGTTAACACAGGCCCCTACGAGCAGTACTTC.